The 21 T cell receptor beta chains given below trace back to one sample, sequenced in a study of T-cell reconstitution after alpha-beta-depleted transplantation in children. It was with unique molecular identifiers that the TCRbeta library was prepared. A single record per CDR3 protein comes from TCRdb applying MiXCR to the PCR reads. The table includes approximately 490,000 distinct CDR3 sequences, about 11% detected once. Source: PBMCs, taken before TCRalphabeta/CD19-depleted stem cell transplant. All receptors come from a child younger than 10 with inherited bone marrow failure, due to receive a stem cell transplant.

This clonotype was counted at least ten times. V usage is TRBV5-6 and J usage is TRBJ1-1; D is ambiguous. There are 15 residues in the CDR3. The germline CDR1 and CDR2 sequences are SGHDT and YYEEEE. V was trimmed by 1 base and J by 0 bases, leaving 10 bases between them. The CDR3 is CASSLYHWVNTEAFF. The CDR3 DNA follows: TGTGCCAGCAGCTTGTATCATTGGGTGAACACTGAAGCTTTCTTT.

As to this clonotype: Since a much larger clone is just one base distant, this may be a read error. The V and J genes are TRBV9 and TRBJ2-1; weak D call: TRBD1 (6 bases). V was shortened by 0 bases and J by 12 bases, with 13 bases between the two germline ends. The CDR3 has 13 amino acids. From germline, CDR1 is SGDLS and CDR2 YYNGEE. CDR3 nucleotides: TGTGCCAGCAGCGTAGCCGAAGACAGGAGGCAGTTCTTC. The encoded protein is CASSVAEDRRQFF.

This clonotype was detected many times. J is TRBJ2-7 and V is TRBV20-1; possibly TRBD2 for D (7 bases). The length of the CDR3 is 15 residues. V lost 0 bases to trimming and J lost 4 bases, with 16 bases between them. Germline V gene lookup returns CDR1 DFQATT and CDR2 SNEGSKA (reference sequence). DNA for the CDR3: TGCAGTGCTAGAGACAGATGGGAGGGGGATTACGAGCAGTACTTC. Translated: CSARDRWEGDYEQYF.

This clonotype was found many times. The chain couples TRBV7-2 to TRBJ2-3, with a weak D call TRBD2 (5 bases). V was pared by 5 bases and J by 2 bases, with 14 bases between. CDR1 and CDR2 from the germline V gene are SGHTA and FQGNSA. The CDR3 is made up of 15 amino acids. CDR3 bases: TGTGCCAGCAGCCGTTATCCGCGGGTCACAGATACGCAGTATTTT. This encodes CASSRYPRVTDTQYF.

This clonotype appeared many times. The chain combines TRBV6-1 with TRBJ1-2, with 9 bases matching TRBD1. V lost 6 bases, J lost 0 bases, and 8 bases stayed unmatched. The CDR3 is 16 residues long. Germline lookup yields CDR1 MNHNS and CDR2 SASEGT. CDR3 in amino acids: CASSRETGGPNYGYTF. In DNA form, the CDR3 reads TGTGCCAGCAGCCGCGAGACAGGGGGTCCTAACTATGGCTACACCTTC.

In its sample, this clonotype was seen a few times. CDR3 bases: TGTGCCAGCAGCCAAGAGGGGGGGGCCGCCCCCCTCCACTTT. It yields the protein CASSQEGGAAPLHF. This chain joins TRBV4-2 and TRBJ1-6; a possible D gene is TRBD1 (6 bases). CDR1 and CDR2 (germline): LGHNA, YNFKEQ. The CDR3 loop spans 14 amino acids. V gave up 0 bases and J gave up 13 bases, with 13 bases separating them.

This clonotype was counted at least ten times. This chain connects TRBV6-1 to TRBJ2-5; D gene unclear. This CDR3 spans 13 amino acids. Germline V lookup: CDR1 MNHNS, CDR2 SASEGT. V was shortened by 4 bases and J by 4 bases, with 10 bases between the two germline ends. CDR3 sequence (DNA): TGTGCCAGCAGTGGCGTTCTGCTAGAGACCCAGTACTTC. Its protein product is CASSGVLLETQYF.

V gene TRBV20-1 combines with J gene TRBJ1-5; no firm D call. The V end lost 1 base, the J end lost 6 bases, and 7 bases lay between the germline ends. CDR3 length equals 12 residues. CDR1 and CDR2 (germline): DFQATT, SNEGSKA (reference sequence). CDR3 region: CSARAGTQPQHF. In DNA, the CDR3 is TGCAGTGCTAGAGCCGGTACTCAGCCCCAGCATTTT.

This clonotype was observed at least ten times. V usage is TRBV24-1 and J usage is TRBJ2-1; perhaps TRBD1 as D (5 bases). The CDR3 runs 15 residues. V lost 2 bases, J lost 5 bases, and 12 bases lay in between. CDR1 and CDR2 from the germline V gene are KGHDR and SFDVKD. CDR3 loop: CATSDSRQGNNEQFF. The CDR3 DNA reads as TGTGCCACCAGTGATTCCCGCCAGGGTAACAATGAGCAGTTCTTC.

This clonotype has more than one count but fewer than ten. The chain uses TRBV6-2 or TRBV6-3 and TRBJ1-2, with D unclear. This CDR3 has 14 residues. Trimming shortened V by 2 bases and J by 4 bases, and 11 bases separated the two germline ends. Germline lookup yields CDR1 MNHEY and CDR2 SVGEGT. CDR3 sequence reads: CASSYPRRSYGYTF. In nucleotides, the CDR3 is TGTGCCAGCAGTTACCCGCGCAGGAGCTATGGCTACACCTTC.

The V gene is TRBV12-3 or TRBV12-4, the J gene TRBJ2-4; 7 bases line up with TRBD2. Germline trimming cut 8 bases from V and 5 bases from J; bases unmatched to any gene: 9. This CDR3 contains 14 residues. In DNA form, the CDR3 reads TGTGCCAGCGGGTTGGGGGGGTGGGAAAACATTCAGTACTTC. It is translated as CASGLGGWENIQYF.

The CDR3, as DNA: TGTGCCAGCAGTGACCCTACCGGGGAGCTGTTTTTT. This encodes CASSDPTGELFF. The chain combines TRBV2 with TRBJ2-2; D remains unclear. CDR1 and CDR2 from the germline V gene are SNHLY and FYNNEI. This CDR3 comprises 12 residues. Trimming stripped 3 bases from V and 5 bases from J, with 4 bases between.

A few counts support this clonotype. The chain carries TRBV2 and TRBJ2-7; 14 nucleotides align to TRBD2. The CDR3 is 15 residues long. Germline V CDR1 and CDR2: SNHLY, FYNNEI. With V trimmed by 6 bases and J by 7 bases, 8 bases remained unmatched. The CDR3 is CASRGLAGEVGEQYF. The CDR3 coding sequence is TGTGCCAGCAGGGGACTAGCGGGAGAGGTGGGGGAGCAGTACTTC.

This clonotype was seen many times. The rearrangement uses TRBV20-1 and TRBJ1-5; possibly TRBD1 for D (5 bases). Trimming took off 5 bases at V and 6 bases at J, with 20 bases between the two ends. The CDR3 runs 15 residues. The V gene's germline CDR1 is DFQATT and CDR2 SNEGSKA (reference sequence). CDR3 residues: CSALRRSRTIQPQHF. The CDR3 nucleotides read TGCAGTGCTCTACGGCGATCCCGGACAATTCAGCCCCAGCATTTT.

The J gene is TRBJ2-7, the V gene TRBV7-9, with D possibly matching TRBD2 (5 bases). Trimming left V 6 bases short and J 7 bases short, with 19 bases between. The CDR3 runs 14 residues. Germline V lookup: CDR1 SEHNR, CDR2 FQNEAQ (reference sequence). The CDR3 loop reads CASRPSGSTGEQYF. In DNA form, the CDR3 reads TGTGCCAGCAGGCCTTCCGGGTCGACGGGGGAGCAGTACTTC. The full variable domain, in which reference TRBV7-9 and TRBJ2-7 provide the parts outside the CDR3, is DTGVSQNPRHKITKRGQNVTFRCDPISEHNRLYWYRQTLGQGPEFLTYFQNEAQLEKSRLLSDRFSAERPKGSFSTLEIQRTEQGDSAMYLCASRPSGSTGEQYFGPGTRLTVT.

This clonotype was seen many times. The genes are TRBV20-1 and TRBJ2-7; D may match TRBD1 or TRBD2 (6 bases each). Germline loops: CDR1 DFQATT, CDR2 SNEGSKA (reference sequence). There are 14 residues in the CDR3. V lost 3 bases and J 6 bases, leaving 18 bases between the germline ends. The CDR3 nucleotides read TGCAGTGCTAGGACCGGGACGGGGGCGATCGAGCAGTACTTC. Its protein product is CSARTGTGAIEQYF.

This clonotype was found many times. This sequence joins TRBV6-5 and TRBJ2-2; 8 bases align to TRBD1. CDR1 is MNHEY and CDR2 is SVGAGI in the germline V gene. Trimming took 7 bases from V and 4 from J; bases not matched to a gene: 5. This CDR3 contains 14 residues. The CDR3 here is CASKGQESTGELFF. The DNA for the CDR3 is TGTGCCAGCAAGGGACAGGAAAGCACCGGGGAGCTGTTTTTT.

This clonotype was detected many times. The rearrangement uses TRBV19 and TRBJ2-3; a weak D match, TRBD1 (5 bases). The germline V and J ends were trimmed by 5 bases and 8 bases, with 17 bases remaining between them. This CDR3 is 14 amino acids long. Germline loops: CDR1 LNHDA, CDR2 SQIVND (reference sequence). Written as DNA, the CDR3 is TGTGCCAGTAGTTCTTCACCGCAGGGCGGTACGCAGTATTTT. Its translation: CASSSSPQGGTQYF.

This clonotype was counted at least ten times. This sequence joins TRBV5-1 and TRBJ2-7; 7 nucleotides line up with TRBD2. The CDR3 has 16 residues. Germline-derived CDR1 and CDR2 are SGHRS and YFSETQ. With 0 bases clipped from V and 2 bases from J, the junction kept 8 bases outside the gene matches. CDR3 residues: CASSLDLGRAPYEQYF. The CDR3 DNA reads TGCGCCAGCAGCTTGGATTTGGGGAGGGCCCCCTACGAGCAGTACTTC. Together with reference TRBV5-1 and TRBJ2-7, the CDR3 gives the full variable domain: KAGVTQTPRYLIKTRGQQVTLSCSPISGHRSVSWYQQTPGQGLQFLFEYFSETQRNKGNFPGRFSGRQFSNSRSEMNVSTLELGDSALYLCASSLDLGRAPYEQYFGPGTRLTVT.

This clonotype has only one observation. This chain connects TRBV5-4 to TRBJ2-5; 9 bases agree with TRBD1. The CDR3 is 18 amino acids. V shed 0 bases, J shed 7 bases, and the junction held 16 bases outside the gene matches. Germline loops: CDR1 SGHNT, CDR2 YYREEE (reference sequence). CDR3 nucleotides: TGTGCCAGCAGCTTGGTTGTGGTTACAGGGGGCATTTATGGGACCCAGTACTTC. It encodes CASSLVVVTGGIYGTQYF. The whole variable domain, filled in from reference TRBV5-4 and TRBJ2-5, reads ETGVTQSPTHLIKTRGQQVTLRCSSQSGHNTVSWYQQALGQGPQFIFQYYREEENGRGNFPPRFSGLQFPNYSSELNVNALELDDSALYLCASSLVVVTGGIYGTQYFGPGTRLLVL.

The table lists this clonotype with many counts. The CDR3 here is CASSFTRTEPDSGNTIYF. CDR3 nucleotide sequence: TGTGCCAGCAGCTTTACCCGGACAGAGCCCGACTCTGGAAACACCATATATTTT. The J gene is TRBJ1-3, the V gene TRBV11-1; weak D call: TRBD1 (6 bases). The CDR3 runs 18 residues. Per germline, CDR1 SGHAT and CDR2 FQDESV (reference sequence). Trimming took 3 bases from V and 0 from J, leaving 18 bases between them. The whole variable domain, remainder taken from reference TRBV11-1 and TRBJ1-3, is EAEVAQSPRYKITEKSQAVAFWCDPISGHATLYWYRQILGQGPELLVQFQDESVVDDSQLPKDRFSAERLKGVDSTLKIQPAELGDSAMYLCASSFTRTEPDSGNTIYFGEGSWLTVV.